The T cell receptor beta chain described here comes from a study of graft-versus-host responses after intestinal transplantation. The study's findings and limits: The marrow of recipients harbored GvH clones, and ileum or blood showed some of them first.

Concerning this clone itself: As yet, its antigen is unknown.

Deletions cut 3 bases from V and 4 bases from J, with 4 bases between. Germline-derived CDR1 and CDR2 are SEHNR and FQNEAQ (reference sequence). The CDR3 runs 11 residues. The method was immunoSEQ multiplex PCR; TCRdb's version includes in-frame clones alone and lacks a portion of them. The sample records over 100,000 clones, less than 90% being singletons. The material sequenced was unstimulated CD4+ T cells sorted from spleen or lymph node cells, taken before intestinal transplant. The chain employs TRBV7-9 and TRBJ2-7; D gene unclear. The clonotype comes from a human donor who received an intestinal transplant. CDR3 in amino acids: CASSFSYEQYF. The CDR3 DNA reads TGTGCCAGCAGCTTCTCTTACGAGCAGTACTTC. Based on the CDR3 plus reference TRBV7-9 and TRBJ2-7, the full variable domain is DTGVSQNPRHKITKRGQNVTFRCDPISEHNRLYWYRQTLGQGPEFLTYFQNEAQLEKSRLLSDRFSAERPKGSFSTLEIQRTEQGDSAMYLCASSFSYEQYFGPGTRLTVT.